The 28 T cell receptor beta chains below were found in one sample sequenced in a study of CD8+ T cells in alopecia areata. Investigators isolated RNA and reverse transcribed it into cDNA to act as the sequencing template. Measured with immunoSEQ multiplex PCR; TCRdb has only the in-frame clones, and not every one. Of over 120,000 clones in the sample, about three fifths were seen once. Here the sequenced sample was CD4+ T cells sorted from blood, taken at week 0. The receptors originated from a human donor with alopecia areata.

The chain joins TRBV18 to TRBJ2-1, with 8 nucleotides matching TRBD1. The CDR3 covers 16 residues. J gave up 1 base and V 5 bases, and 7 bases lay outside the gene matches. Looked up from germline, CDR1 is KGHSH and CDR2 is LQKENI. CDR3 nucleotide sequence: TGTGCCAGCTCATCCGGACAGGGAATATCCTACAATGAGCAGTTCTTC. Encoded protein: CASSSGQGISYNEQFF.

This clone was found a few times. This sequence joins TRBV18 and TRBJ1-5, with D possibly TRBD1 on 5 matching bases. The CDR3 totals 13 residues. Deletions cut 8 bases from V and 5 bases from J, with 13 bases between. CDR1 and CDR2 (germline): KGHSH, LQKENI. The CDR3 here is CASAPSGDQPQHF. The CDR3 DNA sequence: TGTGCCAGCGCCCCCTCGGGGGATCAGCCCCAGCATTTT.

The rearrangement uses TRBV27 and TRBJ2-7; D might be TRBD1 (6 bases). The germline V gene encodes CDR1 MNHEY and CDR2 SMNVEV (reference sequence). V was pared by 5 bases and J by 4 bases, with 12 bases between. The CDR3 is 13 residues long. The CDR3 coding sequence is TGTGCCAGCAGTCCCGGGACACCTTACGAGCAGTACTTC. It specifies CASSPGTPYEQYF.

This clone was counted between two and nine times. The chain has TRBV11-1 and TRBJ1-6; TRBD1 might be the D (5 bases). V lost 0 bases and J lost 7, with 16 bases in between. The CDR3 runs to 17 residues. The germline V gene has CDR1 SGHAT and CDR2 FQDESV (reference sequence). In nucleotides, the CDR3 is TGTGCCAGCAGCTTAGCGCAGGGTACGGTTGGGAATTCACCCCTCCACTTT. Translating gives CASSLAQGTVGNSPLHF. Complete variable domain (other parts from reference TRBV11-1 and TRBJ1-6): EAEVAQSPRYKITEKSQAVAFWCDPISGHATLYWYRQILGQGPELLVQFQDESVVDDSQLPKDRFSAERLKGVDSTLKIQPAELGDSAMYLCASSLAQGTVGNSPLHFGNGTRLTVT.

The chain combines TRBV4-2 with TRBJ1-5, with TRBD1 as a possible D gene (6 bases). Germline loops: CDR1 LGHNA, CDR2 YNFKEQ. This CDR3 contains 16 residues. Trimming took 0 bases from V and 7 from J, leaving 16 bases between them. For the CDR3, the DNA is TGTGCCAGCAGCCAAGAGGGTAACAGGGCGAGACAGCCCCAGCATTTT. Its protein product is CASSQEGNRARQPQHF.

This clone was seen only a few times. The sample carries other DNA sequences with the same CDR3. The V call is TRBV29-1, the J call TRBJ2-7; possible D gene TRBD1, 5 bases. The CDR3 contains 12 residues. CDR1 SQVTM and CDR2 ANQGSEA come from the germline V gene. V was cut by 6 bases and J by 0 bases, with 9 bases left in between. CDR3 in DNA: TGCAGCGTCAGACAGAGCTCCTACGAGCAGTACTTC. Translating it yields CSVRQSSYEQYF.

The chain joins TRBV15 to TRBJ2-2; D perhaps matches TRBD1 (6 bases). Germline CDR1 and CDR2: LNHNV and YYDKDF (reference sequence). The V end lost 4 bases, the J end lost 1 base, and 10 bases lay between the germline ends. The CDR3 covers 15 residues. CDR3 sequence: CATSNPGQNTGELFF. CDR3 DNA: TGTGCCACCAGCAATCCGGGACAGAACACCGGGGAGCTGTTTTTT.

The chain employs TRBV19 and TRBJ1-1; 11 bases fit TRBD1. The CDR3 loop spans 17 amino acids. The junction had 8 bases not matched to a gene; V was cut back by 4 bases and J by 1 base. Germline V gene data show CDR1 as LNHDA and CDR2 as SQIVND (reference sequence). In DNA, the CDR3 is TGTGCCAGTAGTACCCGGACAGGGGGCGCGGGGAACACTGAAGCTTTCTTT. It codes for CASSTRTGGAGNTEAFF.

This clone appeared once. The rearrangement links TRBV6-5 to TRBJ1-1, with 7 bases matching TRBD1. The V gene end was trimmed by 1 base and the J gene end by 5 bases; junction bases not matched to a gene: 4. Per the germline V gene, CDR1 is MNHEY and CDR2 is SVGAGI. The CDR3 is made up of 14 amino acids. The CDR3 nucleotides are TGTGCCAGCAGTTACTACCTACAGGGGACTGAAGCTTTCTTT. This translates into CASSYYLQGTEAFF.

The chain couples TRBV29-1 to TRBJ2-3; 11 bases are a match to TRBD2. The CDR3 contains 15 residues. In germline, CDR1 is SQVTM, CDR2 ANQGSEA. The V segment lost 3 bases and the J segment 1 base; nucleotides outside the gene matches: 3. CDR3 protein: CSVEGTSGGTDTQYF. For the CDR3, the DNA is TGCAGCGTTGAGGGGACTAGCGGTGGCACAGATACGCAGTATTTT.

This chain joins TRBV6-5 and TRBJ2-2; D uncertain. This CDR3 contains 12 residues. Germline loops: CDR1 MNHEY, CDR2 SVGAGI. Trimming took off 4 bases at V and 7 bases at J, with 7 bases between the two ends. CDR3 sequence reads: CASSSKVGELFF. DNA of the CDR3: TGTGCCAGCAGTTCCAAGGTCGGGGAGCTGTTTTTT.

The genes are TRBV30 and TRBJ1-5; D possibly corresponds to TRBD1 (5 bases). Germline V lookup: CDR1 GTSNPN, CDR2 SVGIG (reference sequence). The CDR3 runs to 17 residues. Trimming removed 1 base at V and 0 bases at J, with 16 bases between. The CDR3 spells CAWSGIRGPYSNQPQHF. The DNA for the CDR3 is TGTGCCTGGAGTGGAATAAGGGGCCCTTATAGCAATCAGCCCCAGCATTTT. The variable domain in full, with the rest retrieved from reference TRBV30 and TRBJ1-5, is SQTIHQWPATLVQPVGSPLSLECTVEGTSNPNLYWYRQAAGRGLQLLFYSVGIGQISSEVPQNLSASRPQDRQFILSSKKLLLSDSGFYLCAWSGIRGPYSNQPQHFGDGTRLSIL.

DNA for the CDR3: TGTGCCAGCAGCTTATTAGGGCACCAAGAGACCCAGTACTTC. Amino acid sequence: CASSLLGHQETQYF. The chain employs TRBV7-2 and TRBJ2-5; unclear D gene. The germline V gene has CDR1 SGHTA and CDR2 FQGNSA. This CDR3 has 14 amino acids. Trimming took off 2 bases at V and 0 bases at J, with 7 bases between the two ends.

This chain links TRBV11-1 with TRBJ2-5; D uncertain. The CDR3 covers 12 residues. Germline assignment: CDR1 SGHAT and CDR2 FQDESV (reference sequence). Trimming took off 2 bases at V and 3 bases at J, with 4 bases between the two ends. Here the CDR3 DNA reads TGTGCCAGCAGCTTAATGGAAGAGACCCAGTACTTC. Protein sequence: CASSLMEETQYF.

The chain couples TRBV5-1 to TRBJ2-3, with 9 bases that match TRBD2. V dropped 3 bases and J dropped 3; count of bases not matched to a gene: 8. The CDR3 is 16 residues long. Germline V gene sequence: CDR1 SGHRS, CDR2 YFSETQ. This CDR3 reads CASSSLGGGATDTQYF. CDR3 coding DNA: TGCGCCAGCAGCTCCCTAGGCGGGGGGGCAACAGATACGCAGTATTTT.

This clone was picked up a small number of times. The same CDR3 is also encoded by other DNA sequences in this sample. The gene calls are TRBV29-1 and TRBJ1-5; D not resolved. Germline V lookup: CDR1 SQVTM, CDR2 ANQGSEA. The V end lost 4 bases, the J end lost 5 bases, and 9 bases lay between the germline ends. The CDR3 is 12 residues long. CDR3 protein: CSVGARDQPQHF. CDR3 bases: TGCAGCGTTGGAGCCCGGGATCAGCCCCAGCATTTT.

This clone was seen once. This chain links TRBV15 with TRBJ2-7; 8 bases match TRBD2. J was trimmed by 4 bases and V by 0 bases; bases with no gene match: 5. The CDR3 extends over 15 amino acids. Germline V gene sequence: CDR1 LNHNV, CDR2 YYDKDF (reference sequence). DNA of the CDR3: TGTGCCACCAGCAGAGATGCGGGGGGAGAATACGAGCAGTACTTC. Residues: CATSRDAGGEYEQYF.

The genes are TRBV30 and TRBJ1-3; D uncertain. The germline CDR1 and CDR2 sequences are GTSNPN and SVGIG (reference sequence). CDR3 length equals 11 residues. The ends were cut back, 0 bases at V and 7 bases at J, with 4 bases in the middle. Here the CDR3 reads CAWSVGNTIYF. The CDR3 DNA reads as TGTGCCTGGAGTGTGGGGAACACCATATATTTT.

This clone was seen more than once but under ten times. The rearrangement links TRBV30 to TRBJ2-7, with 9 bases aligning to TRBD1. Unmatched junction bases numbered 2, after V lost 5 bases and J lost 3 bases. The CDR3 is 12 residues long. Germline CDR1 reads GTSNPN; CDR2 reads SVGIG (reference sequence). CDR3 region: CAWGTGFYEQYF. The CDR3 bases are TGTGCCTGGGGGACAGGGTTCTACGAGCAGTACTTC. Supplemented by reference TRBV30 and TRBJ2-7, the full variable domain reads SQTIHQWPATLVQPVGSPLSLECTVEGTSNPNLYWYRQAAGRGLQLLFYSVGIGQISSEVPQNLSASRPQDRQFILSSKKLLLSDSGFYLCAWGTGFYEQYFGPGTRLTVT.

This chain links TRBV7-2 with TRBJ1-4, with 10 bases matching TRBD1. J gave up 8 bases and V 5 bases, and 5 bases lay outside the gene matches. This CDR3 comprises 14 residues. The germline CDR1 and CDR2 sequences are SGHTA and FQGNSA. CDR3 in amino acids: CASSMTGGEEKLFF. The CDR3 DNA is TGTGCCAGCAGCATGACAGGGGGCGAAGAAAAACTGTTTTTT.

V gene TRBV9 combines with J gene TRBJ2-4, with 13 bases fitting TRBD2. CDR3 length: 15 residues. Germline V gene sequence: CDR1 SGDLS, CDR2 YYNGEE. V lost 0 bases and J lost 10; bases outside the gene matches: 4. Written as DNA, the CDR3 is TGTGCCAGCAGCGTAGGGACTAGCGGGGGCCTTATTCAGTACTTC. Encoded protein: CASSVGTSGGLIQYF.

The chain links TRBV30 to TRBJ1-4; D is possibly TRBD1 (5 bases). The germline V gene encodes CDR1 GTSNPN and CDR2 SVGIG (reference sequence). This CDR3 has 12 residues. Between the trimmed V and J ends, which lost 2 bases and 10 bases, there was a span of 11 bases. CDR3 protein: CAWSRDRGKLFF. Here the CDR3 DNA reads TGTGCCTGGAGTAGGGACCGTGGAAAACTGTTTTTT.

The chain couples TRBV7-9 to TRBJ1-3; possibly TRBD1 for D (5 bases). The CDR3 loop spans 14 amino acids. The ends were cut back, 6 bases at V and 7 bases at J, with 16 bases in the middle. Per germline, CDR1 SEHNR and CDR2 FQNEAQ (reference sequence). The DNA of the CDR3 is TGTGCCAGCAGGGCCGGGACCTCCGGTAACACCATATATTTT. The encoded protein is CASRAGTSGNTIYF.

The rearrangement uses TRBV27 and TRBJ1-2, with TRBD1 matching 7 bases. From germline, CDR1 is MNHEY and CDR2 SMNVEV (reference sequence). This CDR3 comprises 12 residues. J lost 8 bases, V lost 5 bases, and 5 bases had no gene match. The CDR3: CASSGTGDGYTF. The CDR3 nucleotides read TGTGCCAGCAGTGGTACAGGGGACGGCTACACCTTC.

This clone was counted a few times. This chain joins TRBV4-3 and TRBJ2-1; D is perhaps TRBD1 (5 bases). Germline-derived CDR1 and CDR2 are LGHNA and YSLEER. V lost 5 bases and J lost 7, with 12 bases in between. The CDR3 covers 13 residues. CDR3 residues: CASSGAHGNEQFF. CDR3 DNA: TGCGCCAGCAGCGGGGCCCATGGGAATGAGCAGTTCTTC.

The CDR3 protein is CASRRTAAKDQPQHF. CDR3 in DNA: TGTGCCAGCAGACGGACAGCTGCCAAGGATCAGCCCCAGCATTTT. This chain uses TRBV6-1 with TRBJ1-5, with a tentative D call TRBD1 (6 bases). This CDR3 contains 15 residues. Trimming pared 6 bases from V and 5 bases from J, leaving 17 bases between. Germline V gene data show CDR1 as MNHNS and CDR2 as SASEGT.

The chain is built from TRBV11-3 and TRBJ2-1; 12 bases align to TRBD2. Germline CDR1 is SGHNT and CDR2 is YENEEA. This CDR3 is 18 amino acids long. V trimming: 4 bases; J trimming: 7 bases; junction bases outside the gene matches: 14. This CDR3 is CASSSSSGGAPGTNEQFF. CDR3 sequence (DNA): TGTGCCAGCAGCTCTTCTAGCGGGGGGGCCCCCGGGACAAATGAGCAGTTCTTC.

This clone was found a few times. The V and J genes are TRBV5-1 and TRBJ2-1, with 7 bases that match TRBD1. CDR1 SGHRS and CDR2 YFSETQ come from the germline V gene. J gave up 4 bases and V 3 bases, and 4 bases lay outside the gene matches. This CDR3 contains 14 residues. The CDR3 region has the DNA TGCGCCAGCAGCTCGGCGACAGGGTACAATGAGCAGTTCTTC. This sequence encodes CASSSATGYNEQFF.